This T cell receptor beta chain was documented in a study of shared clonotypes between healthy human individuals. Whole-study context: CD4 naive and CD4 memory each took three plates per donor, while CD8 naive took two and CD8 memory one.

Study-level findings and limits: Several donors held approximately 4.5% of naive CD4 clonotypes in common. A limitation of the genetic and exposure-history diversity represented arose from few donors.

The CDR3 contains 12 residues. CDR1 and CDR2 (germline): SGHRS, YFSETQ. Trimming removed 3 bases from V and 5 bases from J, with 8 bases in between. This clone was counted a single time. Its antigen remains unknown. An even split of each subset's genomic DNA across several immunoSEQ plates was performed. Assay: immunoSEQ multiplex PCR; the TCRdb copy retains only in-frame clones and omits some. The sample records more than 1 million clones, approximately 78% being singletons. Material for sequencing was memory CD4+ T cells from PBMCs. As to subset: CD45RA-negative fraction. This clonotype originated in a man between 18 and 29 years old in good health. Some clones in this sample may be carry-over from other donors' samples. This chain joins TRBV5-1 and TRBJ2-5; D is uncertain. DNA of the CDR3: TGCGCCAGCAGCTGGGGTGGGGAGACCCAGTACTTC. Protein sequence: CASSWGGETQYF.